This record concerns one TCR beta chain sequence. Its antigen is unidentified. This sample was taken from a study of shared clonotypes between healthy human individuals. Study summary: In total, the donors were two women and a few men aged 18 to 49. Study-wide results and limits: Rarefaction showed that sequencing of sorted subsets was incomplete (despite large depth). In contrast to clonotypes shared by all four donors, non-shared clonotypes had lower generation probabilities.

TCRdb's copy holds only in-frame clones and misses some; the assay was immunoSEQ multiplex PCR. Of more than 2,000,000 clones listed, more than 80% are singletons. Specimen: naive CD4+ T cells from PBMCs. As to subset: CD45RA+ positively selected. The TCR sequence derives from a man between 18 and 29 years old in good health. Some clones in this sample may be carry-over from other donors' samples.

The CDR3 protein is CSVEVGGAYGYTF. As DNA, the CDR3 is TGCAGCGTTGAAGTAGGGGGCGCCTATGGCTACACCTTC. The chain combines TRBV29-1 with TRBJ1-2; TRBD1 aligns across 7 bases. The germline V gene encodes CDR1 SQVTM and CDR2 ANQGSEA. This CDR3 has 13 amino acids. V gave up 1 base and J gave up 4 bases; unmatched junction bases: 3.